What follows are 30 T cell receptor beta chains derived from one specimen sequenced in a study of blood T cell repertoires in COVID-19. TCRdb keeps only in-frame clones here, not all; method: immunoSEQ multiplex PCR. Of hundreds of thousands of clones listed, over 75% are singletons. The sample consisted of PBMCs or T cells enriched from blood (not recorded which). These receptors were collected from a woman aged 40 to 50 with acute COVID-19.

The J gene is TRBJ1-2, the V gene TRBV14, with 7 bases fitting TRBD1. V shed 4 bases and J 4 bases; nucleotides not matched to a gene: 6. The CDR3 consists of 14 residues. Germline V gives CDR1 SGHDN, CDR2 FVKESK. The CDR3 sequence is CASSRQTGFYGYTF. The DNA for the CDR3 is TGTGCCAGCAGCCGACAGACAGGGTTCTATGGCTACACCTTC.

The chain recombines TRBV11-2 with TRBJ1-1; D possibly corresponds to TRBD1 (5 bases). CDR1 is SGHAT, CDR2 FQNNGV, per germline. The V end was cut by 5 bases, the J end by 1 base, with 14 bases between. The CDR3 is 15 residues long. The CDR3 reads CASSPSRGGNTEAFF. The DNA of the CDR3 is TGTGCCAGCAGCCCCAGCCGCGGGGGGAACACTGAAGCTTTCTTT.

This clone was observed once. CDR3 nucleotide sequence: TGTGCCAGCAGCTTGGACGGGTATGAGCAGTTCTTC. Its translation is CASSLDGYEQFF. The chain joins TRBV5-5 to TRBJ2-1; no firm D call. Germline V lookup: CDR1 SGHKS, CDR2 YYEKEE (reference sequence). Trimming left V 0 bases short and J 8 bases short, with 6 bases between. This CDR3 spans 12 amino acids.

The chain employs TRBV5-1 and TRBJ2-3, with D maybe TRBD2 (6 bases). V lost 2 bases to trimming and J lost 3 bases, with 13 bases between them. Germline lookup yields CDR1 SGHRS and CDR2 YFSETQ. The CDR3 spans 15 residues. The CDR3 DNA is TGCGCCAGCAGCTTTGAAGGGAGCGGGACAGATACGCAGTATTTT. Translated, it gives CASSFEGSGTDTQYF.

Worth noting for this clone: The sample holds other DNA sequences that translate to the same CDR3. This chain links TRBV5-1 with TRBJ1-4; no reliable D call. CDR1 is SGHRS and CDR2 is YFSETQ in the germline V gene. This CDR3 is 15 amino acids long. V lost 5 bases and J 0 bases, leaving 11 bases between the germline ends. DNA of the CDR3: TGCGCCAGCAGTTTGACGGGTGCAACTAATGAAAAACTGTTTTTT. Residues: CASSLTGATNEKLFF.

The V call is TRBV3-1 (or the pseudogene TRBV3-2), the J call TRBJ2-1, with 15 bases matching TRBD2. The junction had 7 bases not matched to a gene; V was cut back by 3 bases and J by 7 bases. Per germline, CDR1 LGHDT and CDR2 YNNKEL (reference sequence). There are 17 residues in the CDR3. The CDR3 nucleotides read TGTGCCAGCAGCCATCGGACTAGCGGGGGGGCGAGGAATGAGCAGTTCTTC. Protein product: CASSHRTSGGARNEQFF.

As concerns this clone: Other nucleotide sequences from this sample produce the same CDR3. The chain has TRBV5-1 and TRBJ1-1; 7 nucleotides line up with TRBD1. The germline gives CDR1 SGHRS, CDR2 YFSETQ. Trimming cost V 4 bases and J 1 base; bases outside gene matches: 4. The CDR3 contains 14 residues. The CDR3 DNA reads TGCGCCAGCAGCCGGACAGGATCGAACACTGAAGCTTTCTTT. Translating gives CASSRTGSNTEAFF.

The chain links TRBV29-1 to TRBJ1-1; D is undetermined. V was shortened by 6 bases and J by 0 bases, with 14 bases between the two germline ends. This CDR3 comprises 14 residues. Germline-derived CDR1 and CDR2 are SQVTM and ANQGSEA. The CDR3 region has the DNA TGCAGCGTGCCGATAGCCCCGATGAACACTGAAGCTTTCTTT. Translation gives CSVPIAPMNTEAFF.

The genes are TRBV4-1 and TRBJ2-3; 10 positions agree with TRBD2. The germline V gene has CDR1 MGHRA and CDR2 YSYEKL. This CDR3 has 17 amino acids. J was trimmed by 9 bases and V by 0 bases; bases with no gene match: 12. Here the CDR3 DNA reads TGCGCCAGCAGCCAAGATCGAGCGGGGGGGCCTATCCGAACGCAGTATTTT. It yields the protein CASSQDRAGGPIRTQYF.

V gene TRBV4-1 combines with J gene TRBJ1-5, with 9 bases lining up with TRBD1. This CDR3 region has 17 residues. Trimming at V came to 1 base and at J to 7 bases, leaving 11 bases not matched to a gene. Germline V gene data show CDR1 as MGHRA and CDR2 as YSYEKL. The CDR3 DNA sequence: TGCGCCAGCAGCCAAGGTCTGGGACAGGGTTTCGGGCAGCCCCAGCATTTT. As protein: CASSQGLGQGFGQPQHF.

The chain links TRBV4-1 to TRBJ1-1; maybe TRBD1 (6 bases). Germline CDR1 MGHRA, CDR2 YSYEKL. V was clipped by 0 bases and J by 2 bases, with 19 bases between them. CDR3 length: 18 amino acids. The CDR3 spells CASSQEELYQGTNTEAFF. The DNA of the CDR3 is TGCGCCAGCAGCCAAGAAGAGTTGTACCAGGGGACCAACACTGAAGCTTTCTTT.

This clone was recorded only once. The chain employs TRBV10-3 and TRBJ2-1; 9 nucleotides match TRBD1. Per germline, CDR1 ENHRY and CDR2 SYGVKD. The V segment lost 6 bases and the J segment 7 bases; nucleotides outside the gene matches: 7. This CDR3 comprises 14 residues. CDR3 coding DNA: TGTGCCATCAGGGGACAGGGCCTGGTTAATGAGCAGTTCTTC. It encodes CAIRGQGLVNEQFF.

In DNA, the CDR3 is TGTGCCAGCAGCTTAGGGGGGGGGCCTGAGCTGTTTTTT. This encodes CASSLGGGPELFF. The gene calls are TRBV11-2 and TRBJ2-2; a possible D gene is TRBD2 (7 bases). This CDR3 spans 13 amino acids. Germline CDR1 is SGHAT and CDR2 is FQNNGV. The ends were cut back, 1 base at V and 11 bases at J, with 11 bases in the middle.

CDR3 in DNA: TGCGCCAGCACCGAGACAGGGATCACCTATAATTCACCCCTCCACTTT. Protein sequence: CASTETGITYNSPLHF. J is TRBJ1-6 and V is TRBV5-1; TRBD1 agrees at 7 bases. Per germline, CDR1 SGHRS and CDR2 YFSETQ. The CDR3 covers 16 residues. Trimming removed 6 bases from V and 2 bases from J; junction bases left unmatched: 8.

There are a few counts of this clone. The chain is built from TRBV10-2 and TRBJ1-6, with D perhaps matching TRBD1 (6 bases). V was clipped by 5 bases and J by 7 bases, with 18 bases between them. The CDR3 runs 16 residues. Germline-derived CDR1 and CDR2 are WSHSY and SAAADI. The CDR3 here is CASSITRDTANSPLHF. The CDR3 DNA follows: TGCGCCAGCAGTATAACCCGGGACACAGCAAATTCACCCCTCCACTTT.

The V and J genes are TRBV5-4 and TRBJ2-7; 10 nucleotides align to TRBD1. The CDR3 totals 15 residues. Germline CDR1 and CDR2: SGHNT and YYREEE (reference sequence). After removal of 2 bases from V and 5 bases from J, the junction contained 7 bases not matched to a gene. This CDR3 is CASSLRDRGLHEQYF. Written as DNA, the CDR3 is TGTGCCAGCAGCTTAAGGGACAGGGGTCTCCACGAGCAGTACTTC.

The count of this clone is one. Written as DNA, the CDR3 is TGTGCCAGCTCACCAAACTGGGGGCTGATGAACACTGAAGCTTTCTTT. It translates to CASSPNWGLMNTEAFF. The V gene is TRBV18, the J gene TRBJ1-1; the D gene is possibly TRBD1 (6 bases). The germline V and J ends were trimmed by 2 bases and 0 bases, with 13 bases remaining between them. The CDR3 totals 16 residues. In germline, CDR1 is KGHSH, CDR2 LQKENI. Supplemented by reference TRBV18 and TRBJ1-1, the full variable domain reads NAGVMQNPRHLVRRRGQEARLRCSPMKGHSHVYWYRQLPEEGLKFMVYLQKENIIDESGMPKERFSAEFPKEGPSILRIQQVVRGDSAAYFCASSPNWGLMNTEAFFGQGTRLTVV.

The V gene is TRBV19, the J gene TRBJ1-4; 8 bases are shared with TRBD1. Trimming took 8 bases from V and 12 from J; bases not matched to a gene: 11. Germline lookup yields CDR1 LNHDA and CDR2 SQIVND (reference sequence). This CDR3 region has 13 residues. As DNA, the CDR3 is TGTGCCAGTCAGCGACAGGGGCGTATGGAACTGTTTTTT. Its protein is CASQRQGRMELFF.

The CDR3 spells CASRRTPTASSGNTIYF. The CDR3 nucleotides are TGCGCCAGCAGAAGAACCCCTACAGCCTCCTCTGGAAACACCATATATTTT. The gene calls are TRBV5-1 and TRBJ1-3; no clear D gene. V was cut by 5 bases and J by 0 bases, with 18 bases left in between. The CDR3 has 17 residues. Germline V gene sequence: CDR1 SGHRS, CDR2 YFSETQ.

J is TRBJ2-7 and V is TRBV2; no clear D gene. The CDR3 has 12 amino acids. Germline CDR1 and CDR2: SNHLY and FYNNEI. Trimming took off 4 bases at V and 0 bases at J, with 4 bases between the two ends. The chain's CDR3 is CASSAFSYEQYF. Written as DNA, the CDR3 is TGTGCCAGCAGTGCTTTCTCCTACGAGCAGTACTTC.

The chain uses TRBV27 and TRBJ2-5; 11 bases map to TRBD2. Germline CDR1 reads MNHEY; CDR2 reads SMNVEV (reference sequence). CDR3 size: 18 residues. V shed 5 bases, J shed 1 base, and the junction held 12 bases outside the gene matches. DNA of the CDR3: TGTGCCAGCAGTCCCTACCGTCTAGCGGGGGGCCCCCAAGAGACCCAGTACTTC. Residues: CASSPYRLAGGPQETQYF.

The V gene is TRBV2, the J gene TRBJ1-6; 10 nucleotides agree with TRBD1. The J segment lost 10 bases and the V segment lost 3 bases, leaving 6 bases of the junction unmatched. Germline-derived CDR1 and CDR2 are SNHLY and FYNNEI. This CDR3 is built from 15 residues. The CDR3 DNA is TGTGCCAGCAGTGAGTCCGGGACAGGGGTCTCACCCCTCCACTTT. Protein: CASSESGTGVSPLHF.

The CDR3 DNA follows: TGTGCCAGCAGCCAAGATCTGAGCGGGGGGGCCCGGGAGACCCAGTACTTC. Protein: CASSQDLSGGARETQYF. The J gene is TRBJ2-5, the V gene TRBV3-1 (or the pseudogene TRBV3-2); 10 bases are shared with TRBD2. With V trimmed by 0 bases and J by 5 bases, 9 bases remained unmatched. There are 17 residues in the CDR3. Germline V gene data show CDR1 as LGHDT and CDR2 as YNNKEL (reference sequence).

The chain carries TRBV5-6 and TRBJ1-6; 9 bases are shared with TRBD1. Germline loops: CDR1 SGHDT, CDR2 YYEEEE. The CDR3 sequence is 16 residues long. The ends lost 2 bases at V and 9 bases at J; junction bases unmatched: 9. Here the CDR3 reads CASSFLVGQGISPLHF. CDR3 sequence (DNA): TGTGCCAGCAGCTTCTTAGTTGGACAGGGGATTTCACCCCTCCACTTT.

V and J are TRBV19 and TRBJ1-2; the D gene is possibly TRBD1 (6 bases). Trimming left V 5 bases short and J 4 bases short, with 14 bases between. The CDR3 covers 14 residues. CDR1 is LNHDA, CDR2 SQIVND, per germline (reference sequence). The chain's CDR3 is CASSPSRDIYGYTF. Written as DNA, the CDR3 is TGTGCCAGTAGTCCCTCAAGGGACATCTATGGCTACACCTTC. Full variable domain (missing parts from reference TRBV19 and TRBJ1-2): DGGITQSPKYLFRKEGQNVTLSCEQNLNHDAMYWYRQDPGQGLRLIYYSQIVNDFQKGDIAEGYSVSREKKESFPLTVTSAQKNPTAFYLCASSPSRDIYGYTFGSGTRLTVV.

The chain combines TRBV6-5 with TRBJ1-5; 7 bases agree with TRBD1. The CDR3 is 13 residues long. Germline loops: CDR1 MNHEY, CDR2 SVGAGI. V dropped 5 bases and J dropped 5; count of bases not matched to a gene: 3. The CDR3 DNA follows: TGTGCCAGCAGTACCGACAGGGATCAGCCCCAGCATTTT. Its translation: CASSTDRDQPQHF.

The chain is built from TRBV25-1 and TRBJ1-2; TRBD1 agrees at 7 bases. With 6 bases clipped from V and 4 bases from J, the junction kept 17 bases outside the gene matches. The CDR3 contains 17 residues. In germline, CDR1 is MGHDK, CDR2 SYGVNS. The CDR3 DNA follows: TGTGCCAGCAGCCGGGGGCCAGGGGGGCCGGGGATCTATGGCTACACCTTC. It specifies CASSRGPGGPGIYGYTF.

This clone was observed many times. The rearrangement uses TRBV5-1 and TRBJ1-2; D remains ambiguous. The V gene lost 0 bases and the J gene lost 8 bases, with 8 bases spanning the gap. The germline V gene has CDR1 SGHRS and CDR2 YFSETQ. This CDR3 contains 12 residues. CDR3 bases: TGCGCCAGCAGCTTGGGAGTTCGGGGCTACACCTTC. Its translation is CASSLGVRGYTF.

The chain recombines TRBV3-1 (or the pseudogene TRBV3-2) with TRBJ1-5, with a possible D match to TRBD1 (5 bases). The CDR3 extends over 14 amino acids. CDR1 and CDR2 (germline): LGHDT, YNNKEL (reference sequence). The ends were cut back, 5 bases at V and 5 bases at J, with 13 bases in the middle. The CDR3 region has the DNA TGTGCCAGCAGCGCCCGGGACTCTCATCAGCCCCAGCATTTT. Protein: CASSARDSHQPQHF.

The chain is built from TRBV7-9 and TRBJ2-7; 7 nucleotides line up with TRBD1. Unmatched junction bases numbered 6, after V lost 1 base and J lost 6 bases. The length of the CDR3 is 14 residues. Germline V gives CDR1 SEHNR, CDR2 FQNEAQ (reference sequence). CDR3 loop: CASSLGGQVSEQYF. In DNA form, the CDR3 reads TGTGCCAGCAGCTTAGGCGGACAGGTCTCCGAGCAGTACTTC.